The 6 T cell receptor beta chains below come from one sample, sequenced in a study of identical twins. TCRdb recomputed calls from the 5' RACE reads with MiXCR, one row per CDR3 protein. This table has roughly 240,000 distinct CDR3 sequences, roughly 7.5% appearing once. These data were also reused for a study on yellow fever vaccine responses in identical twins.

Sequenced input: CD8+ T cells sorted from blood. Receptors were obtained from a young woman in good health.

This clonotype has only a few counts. The CDR3 DNA sequence: TGTGCCAGCAGCCGACTTGGAGGCTACAATGAGCAGTTCTTC. Its protein product is CASSRLGGYNEQFF. J is TRBJ2-1 and V is TRBV5-6, with a possible D match to TRBD2 (5 bases). Trimming took off 4 bases at V and 3 bases at J, with 11 bases between the two ends. Per germline, CDR1 SGHDT and CDR2 YYEEEE. This CDR3 is 14 amino acids long.

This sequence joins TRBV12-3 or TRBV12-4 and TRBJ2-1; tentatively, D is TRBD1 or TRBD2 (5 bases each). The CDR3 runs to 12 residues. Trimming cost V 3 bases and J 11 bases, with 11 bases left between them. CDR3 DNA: TGTGCCAGCAGTTTGGGGGTCGAAAAGCAGTTCTTC. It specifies CASSLGVEKQFF.

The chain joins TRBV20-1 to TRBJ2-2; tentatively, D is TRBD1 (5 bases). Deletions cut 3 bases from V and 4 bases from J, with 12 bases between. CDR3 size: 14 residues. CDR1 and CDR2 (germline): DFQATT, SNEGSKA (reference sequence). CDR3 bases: TGCAGTGCTAGGGGGCGAGTTTCCACCGGGGAGCTGTTTTTT. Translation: CSARGRVSTGELFF.

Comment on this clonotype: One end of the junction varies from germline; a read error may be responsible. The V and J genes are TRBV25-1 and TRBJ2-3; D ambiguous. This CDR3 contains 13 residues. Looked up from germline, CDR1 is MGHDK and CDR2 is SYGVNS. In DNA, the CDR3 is TGTGCCAGCAATGAACCGAGCACAGATACGCAGTATTTT. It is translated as CASNEPSTDTQYF.

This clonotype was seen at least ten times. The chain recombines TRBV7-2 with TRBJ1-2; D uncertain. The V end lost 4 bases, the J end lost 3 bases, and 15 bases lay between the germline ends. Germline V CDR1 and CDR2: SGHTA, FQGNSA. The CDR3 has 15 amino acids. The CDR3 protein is CASSYLQNPHYGYTF. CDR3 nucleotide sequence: TGTGCCAGCAGCTACTTACAAAACCCCCACTATGGCTACACCTTC.

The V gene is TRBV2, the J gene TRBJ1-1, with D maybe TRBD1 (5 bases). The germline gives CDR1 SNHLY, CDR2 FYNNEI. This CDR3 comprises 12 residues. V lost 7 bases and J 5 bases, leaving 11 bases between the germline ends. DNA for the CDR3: TGTGCCAGCATCGGGGGTAAAACTGAAGCTTTCTTT. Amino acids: CASIGGKTEAFF.